One and the same sample provided the 14 T cell receptor beta chains below, sequenced in a study of blood T cell repertoires in COVID-19. Sequencing used immunoSEQ multiplex PCR; TCRdb keeps in-frame clones, though not all of them. The repertoire has more than 400,000 clones, 90% of them found once; the top ten carry roughly 0.66%. Material: PBMCs or T cells enriched from blood (not recorded which). The source is a man aged 18 to 29 who had recovered from COVID-19.

The chain recombines TRBV5-1 with TRBJ1-1; TRBD1 is a possible D gene (5 bases). The germline V gene has CDR1 SGHRS and CDR2 YFSETQ. This CDR3 has 15 amino acids. Trimming cost V 4 bases and J 8 bases, with 21 bases left between them. Here the CDR3 DNA reads TGCGCCAGCAGCCCGCGTAGTCGGGGGGGTGAGGAAGCTTTCTTT. Translating it yields CASSPRSRGGEEAFF.

This clone is a singleton in its sample. The chain joins TRBV7-8 to TRBJ2-5, with 10 bases lining up with TRBD2. Trimming at V came to 0 bases and at J to 2 bases, leaving 9 bases not matched to a gene. The CDR3 contains 18 residues. Germline-derived CDR1 and CDR2 are SGHVS and FQNEAQ. CDR3 DNA sequence: TGTGCCAGCAGCTTAGCGCGGGCTAGCGGGAGTCCTCAAGAGACCCAGTACTTC. Residues: CASSLARASGSPQETQYF.

The chain joins TRBV4-1 to TRBJ1-5, with a weak D call TRBD1 (5 bases). Germline V lookup: CDR1 MGHRA, CDR2 YSYEKL. The CDR3 has 14 residues. Trimming cost V 5 bases and J 1 base, with 9 bases left between them. CDR3 loop: CASSKGPSNQPQHF. The CDR3 region has the DNA TGCGCCAGCAGCAAGGGGCCCAGCAATCAGCCCCAGCATTTT.

The chain is built from TRBV19 and TRBJ1-3; 8 nucleotides agree with TRBD1. CDR1 is LNHDA, CDR2 SQIVND, per germline (reference sequence). The CDR3 runs to 14 residues. Germline trimming cut 5 bases from V and 5 bases from J; bases unmatched to any gene: 5. The CDR3 sequence: CASSQDRGRNTIYF. The DNA of the CDR3 is TGTGCCAGTAGTCAAGACAGGGGTCGAAACACCATATATTTT.

The V gene is TRBV5-1, the J gene TRBJ1-1; weak D call: TRBD1 (5 bases). The V gene's germline CDR1 is SGHRS and CDR2 YFSETQ. Trimming removed 1 base from V and 1 base from J, with 11 bases in between. The CDR3 loop spans 15 amino acids. In DNA, the CDR3 is TGCGCCAGCAGCTTGACAGACAGATCGAACACTGAAGCTTTCTTT. Translating it yields CASSLTDRSNTEAFF.

The V call is TRBV5-1, the J call TRBJ1-5, with TRBD1 matching 8 bases. The CDR3 runs to 17 residues. The germline V gene encodes CDR1 SGHRS and CDR2 YFSETQ. V lost 4 bases and J lost 4; bases outside the gene matches: 13. The CDR3 loop is CASSPRTGFSSNQPQHF. The CDR3, as DNA: TGCGCCAGCAGCCCTAGGACAGGGTTTAGTTCGAATCAGCCCCAGCATTTT.

J is TRBJ1-2 and V is TRBV28; D remains ambiguous. Germline V lookup: CDR1 MDHEN, CDR2 SYDVKM. V shed 2 bases and J shed 6 bases, with 10 bases lying between them. This CDR3 contains 13 residues. CDR3 nucleotide sequence: TGTGCCAGCAGTTTAGGTCCCTCGGATGGCTACACCTTC. This encodes CASSLGPSDGYTF.

The V and J genes are TRBV19 and TRBJ1-5; no clear D gene. This CDR3 region has 13 residues. Looked up from germline, CDR1 is LNHDA and CDR2 is SQIVND (reference sequence). Trimming stripped 4 bases from V and 8 bases from J, with 12 bases between. The CDR3 is CASSRRGGEPQHF. The DNA of the CDR3 is TGTGCCAGTAGTAGACGCGGTGGAGAGCCCCAGCATTTT.

The rearrangement uses TRBV14 and TRBJ1-4; 7 nucleotides line up with TRBD1. Germline V lookup: CDR1 SGHDN, CDR2 FVKESK. With 1 base clipped from V and 11 bases from J, the junction kept 10 bases outside the gene matches. CDR3 length: 15 amino acids. Here the CDR3 DNA reads TGTGCCAGCAGCCAAGGGGGCCTACAGGGGATGAAACTGTTTTTT. Translated, it gives CASSQGGLQGMKLFF. Full variable domain (remainder filled in from reference TRBV14 and TRBJ1-4): EAGVTQFPSHSVIEKGQTVTLRCDPISGHDNLYWYRRVMGKEIKFLLHFVKESKQDESGMPNNRFLAERTGGTYSTLKVQPAELEDSGVYFCASSQGGLQGMKLFFGSGTQLSVL.

This sequence joins TRBV6-5 and TRBJ2-1; a possible D gene is TRBD2 (5 bases). CDR3 length: 15 amino acids. V was shortened by 0 bases and J by 4 bases, with 10 bases between the two germline ends. From germline, CDR1 is MNHEY and CDR2 SVGAGI. CDR3 amino acids: CASSYSSGPYNEQFF. Here the CDR3 DNA reads TGTGCCAGCAGTTACTCAAGCGGACCATACAATGAGCAGTTCTTC.

This chain connects TRBV27 to TRBJ1-1, with a possible D match to TRBD1 (5 bases). The CDR3 is 13 residues long. Germline loops: CDR1 MNHEY, CDR2 SMNVEV (reference sequence). Between the trimmed V and J ends, which lost 4 bases and 6 bases, there was a span of 12 bases. In nucleotides, the CDR3 is TGTGCCAGCAGTTGGCCAGGGTTTTCTGAAGCTTTCTTT. As protein: CASSWPGFSEAFF.

This chain's CDR3 is CASSSSEAGGRELFF. The CDR3 nucleotides read TGTGCCAGCAGCTCCTCAGAAGCGGGCGGAAGGGAGCTGTTTTTT. J is TRBJ2-2 and V is TRBV7-6; D possibly corresponds to TRBD2 (6 bases). There are 15 residues in the CDR3. The V end lost 4 bases, the J end lost 9 bases, and 18 bases lay between the germline ends. Looked up from germline, CDR1 is SGHVS and CDR2 is FNYEAQ.

V is TRBV6-1 and J is TRBJ1-5, with 8 positions matching TRBD1. The V segment lost 4 bases and the J segment 4 bases; nucleotides outside the gene matches: 9. Germline V gene data show CDR1 as MNHNS and CDR2 as SASEGT. The CDR3 sequence is 16 residues long. The CDR3 is CASSGGQGTENQPQHF. The DNA for the CDR3 is TGTGCCAGCAGTGGAGGACAGGGAACCGAAAATCAGCCCCAGCATTTT.

The chain is built from TRBV6-5 and TRBJ1-4; TRBD1 matches at 7 bases. The CDR3 extends over 15 amino acids. V lost 5 bases and J lost 7; bases outside the gene matches: 10. Germline assignment: CDR1 MNHEY and CDR2 SVGAGI. The CDR3: CASSTRQGGREKLFF. The CDR3 DNA sequence: TGTGCCAGCAGTACACGACAGGGAGGACGTGAAAAACTGTTTTTT.